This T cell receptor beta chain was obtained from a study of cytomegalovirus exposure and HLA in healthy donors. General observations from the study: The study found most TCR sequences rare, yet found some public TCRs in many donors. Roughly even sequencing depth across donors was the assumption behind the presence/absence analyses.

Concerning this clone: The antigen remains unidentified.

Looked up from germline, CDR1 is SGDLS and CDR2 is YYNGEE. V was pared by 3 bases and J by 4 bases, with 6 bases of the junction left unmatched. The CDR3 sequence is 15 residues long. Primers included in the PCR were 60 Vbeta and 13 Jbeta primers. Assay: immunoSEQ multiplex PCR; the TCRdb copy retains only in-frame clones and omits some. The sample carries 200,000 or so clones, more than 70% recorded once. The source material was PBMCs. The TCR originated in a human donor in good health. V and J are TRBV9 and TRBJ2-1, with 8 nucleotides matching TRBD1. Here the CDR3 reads CASSGGQGGYNEQFF. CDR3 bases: TGTGCCAGCAGCGGCGGACAGGGCGGATACAATGAGCAGTTCTTC.